The present entry profiles one T cell receptor (beta chain) with its context. Its antigen is undetermined. This sample is drawn from a study of CD8 T cells in ankylosing spondylitis. Study conclusions and caveats: Earlier literature documents some of the motif variants in reactive arthritis synovial fluid and blood. The study identified a TCR beta motif of under 10 highly homologous variants that appeared characteristic of ankylosing spondylitis blood. Reports say disease-linked clones showed up significantly more in matched ankylosing spondylitis synovial fluid.

Molecular-barcoded quantitative 5'-RACE produced these TCR beta libraries. TCRdb fed the 5' RACE reads into MiXCR, producing one record per CDR3 protein. The sample lists more than 400,000 distinct CDR3 sequences, 5.3% occurring once. This sequence originates from a male donor with ankylosing spondylitis. Material: blood, either unsorted or a sorted T cell fraction (not recorded which).

The CDR3 sequence is CASSPRLAGLKGPSEQYF. The CDR3 DNA sequence: TGTGCCAGCAGCCCCAGACTAGCGGGCCTGAAGGGCCCCTCCGAGCAGTACTTC. The chain couples TRBV11-1 to TRBJ2-7; 10 bases are a match to TRBD2. CDR1 and CDR2 from the germline V gene are SGHAT and FQDESV (reference sequence). The CDR3 covers 18 residues. V was clipped by 5 bases and J by 6 bases; unmatched bases: 19.